This note documents a single T cell receptor beta chain sequence. This clonotype appeared a few times. The target of this receptor is not known. No base quality information exists; no much larger clone differs at one position. Only healthy Caucasian donors were included. The sample comes from a study of identical twins (dated by TCRdb to about 2016). Regarding the complete study: TCR alpha and beta repertoires from monozygotic twins, unrelated adults of various ages and cord blood were deep-sequenced to test whether fetal clonotypes persist. Replicate twin experiments were performed at different times using different library preparation protocols to rule out contamination. General study outcomes and caveats: Abundant cord blood beta clonotypes carried fewer insertions; young adult naive repertoires showed a weaker similar trend, while memory repertoires showed none. Compared with coincidental sharing between unrelated individuals, an excess of low generation-probability sequences was observed among out-of-frame TCR alpha sequences shared between twins. A weaker excess of twin sharing was found in beta out-of-frame sequences because the signal-to-noise ratio was lowered by fewer shared sequences. Because the same donors could not be followed over many years, conclusions were based on cross-sectional statistical analysis. Invariant T cells such as MAIT and iNKT could partly confound zero-insertion analyses, though diverse VJ usage argued against this for most clonotypes. In monozygotic twins, out-of-frame TCR alpha sharing was systematically underestimated by recombination models, although the models agreed with sharing between unrelated individuals.

Library method: 5' RACE. The sequencer was an Illumina HiSeq 2000. A universal primer binding site was introduced by template switching, and a unique molecular identifier was present in the final cDNA, enabling accurate counting of TCR cDNA molecules. Specific primers in the conserved constant-segment region were used to synthesize first-strand cDNA for TCR alpha and beta chains. Each cDNA library was double barcoded, with a SMART-Mk sample barcode plus Illumina barcodes, to control for contamination. Two successive PCR steps introduced TruSeq adapter sequences along with Illumina sample barcodes. The Illumina HiSeq platform was used with custom primers to sequence TCR alpha and beta cDNA libraries. The study's processing was this. MiGEC processed the raw reads to extract unique molecular identifiers, while MiXCR was used to determine the CDR3 positions. For each individual, recombination models were inferred using an EM algorithm with the repgenHMM and IGoR tools. Shared clonotype analysis was performed with the tcR package in R, normalizing sharing by the product of cloneset sizes. Out-of-frame nonproductive sequences were analyzed to study raw recombination free of thymic and clonal selection effects. TCRdb passed the public sequencing reads through fastp at Q25 and MiXCR, retaining productive beta sequences. Each CDR3 protein appears once, grouped with its most common genes and DNA. For this entry, the V and J calls and clone size follow TCRdb and not the study's own pipeline. The sample records around 1.7 million distinct CDR3 sequences, about 32% of which are singletons. The top ten constitute 0.27% of the sample.

V loses 3 bases, J loses 8 bases, and the germline ends lie 10 bases apart. The CDR3 spans 11 residues, from the cysteine through the phenylalanine. Only the CDR3 region is kept as DNA, spanning 33 bases read in frame from base 1. Based on the germline V gene, the CDR1 and CDR2 sequences are SQVTM and ANQGSEA. This TCR was recovered from a newborn girl in good health. The material sequenced was cord blood. The sequence is built from TRBV29-1 and TRBJ1-2; the D gene identity is not certain. The DNA reads TGCAGCGTTGATGGGGTCCAAGGCTACACCTTC. Translated, this is CSVDGVQGYTF. The full variable domain, with segments outside the CDR3 supplied by the reference TRBV29-1 and TRBJ1-2 proteins, appears as SAVISQKPSRDICQRGTSLTIQCQVDSQVTMMFWYRQQPGQSLTLIATANQGSEATYESGFVIDKFPISRPNLTFSTLTVSNMSPEDSSIYLCSVDGVQGYTFGSGTRLTVV.